This TCR beta chain was documented in a study of cytomegalovirus exposure and HLA in healthy donors. PCR involved 60 Vbeta and 13 Jbeta primers. Produced via immunoSEQ multiplex PCR; TCRdb's table is partial and in-frame only. The table includes about 160,000 clones, almost 80% detected once. Germline CDR1 reads LNHDA; CDR2 reads SQIVND (reference sequence). The ends were cut back, 4 bases at V and 5 bases at J, with 9 bases in the middle. CDR3 length: 12 amino acids. The clonotype originates from a man under 40 in good health and CMV-seronegative. The V gene is TRBV19, the J gene TRBJ2-7; perhaps TRBD1 as D (6 bases). The material sequenced was PBMCs. DNA for the CDR3: TGTGCCAGTAGTACGGGACACAACGAGCAGTACTTC. Translated: CASSTGHNEQYF. Filled out from reference TRBV19 and TRBJ2-7, the complete variable domain reads DGGITQSPKYLFRKEGQNVTLSCEQNLNHDAMYWYRQDPGQGLRLIYYSQIVNDFQKGDIAEGYSVSREKKESFPLTVTSAQKNPTAFYLCASSTGHNEQYFGPGTRLTVT.